This T cell receptor beta chain was identified in a study of blood T cell repertoires in COVID-19. J gave up 7 bases and V 2 bases, and 19 bases lay outside the gene matches. CDR1 SGHDT and CDR2 YYEEEE come from the germline V gene. CDR3 length: 18 residues. Data came from immunoSEQ multiplex PCR; TCRdb stores just in-frame clones and leaves some out. Of fewer than 200,000 clones listed, more than 80% are singletons. Sequenced: peripheral blood. V gene TRBV5-6 combines with J gene TRBJ2-7, with 9 bases identical to TRBD2. The receptor's source is a woman in her fifties or sixties with acute or convalescent COVID-19. The CDR3 sequence is CASSFGLGGSGSEVEQYV. In nucleotides, the CDR3 is TGTGCCAGCAGCTTTGGGCTCGGAGGTAGCGGGAGCGAAGTGGAGCAGTACGTC.